One T cell receptor beta chain is described in this entry. The antigen remains unidentified. The data are from a study of T-cell memory formation after mild COVID-19. General study results and limits: Still unconfirmed is whether the second-wave clones peaking on day 37 recognized SARS-CoV-2. CD4+ contracting clones were mainly CM and EM; CD8+ ones, EMRA. Day 15 to 85 contracting clones showed balanced CD4/CD8; later expanders leaned CD4+.

5'RACE with constant-segment primers yielded barcoded, UMI-tagged TCR alpha and TCR beta cDNA libraries. TCRdb itself ran the 5' RACE reads through MiXCR, one entry per CDR3 protein. This table has tens of thousands of distinct CDR3 sequences, 16% appearing once. The origin of this receptor is an adult who had mild COVID-19 (a few samples of this study predate the infection). Cell type and time point are not known. Source material: PBMCs or a T cell subset sorted from them (not recorded which).

CDR3: CASTPRQGADGYTF. CDR3 coding DNA: TGTGCCAGCACCCCCAGGCAGGGGGCCGATGGCTACACCTTC. The chain joins TRBV19 to TRBJ1-2; 8 bases map to TRBD1. CDR1 is LNHDA and CDR2 is SQIVND in the germline V gene (reference sequence). This CDR3 has 14 residues. The V and J ends lost 9 bases and 6 bases, in that order; junction bases with no gene match: 12.